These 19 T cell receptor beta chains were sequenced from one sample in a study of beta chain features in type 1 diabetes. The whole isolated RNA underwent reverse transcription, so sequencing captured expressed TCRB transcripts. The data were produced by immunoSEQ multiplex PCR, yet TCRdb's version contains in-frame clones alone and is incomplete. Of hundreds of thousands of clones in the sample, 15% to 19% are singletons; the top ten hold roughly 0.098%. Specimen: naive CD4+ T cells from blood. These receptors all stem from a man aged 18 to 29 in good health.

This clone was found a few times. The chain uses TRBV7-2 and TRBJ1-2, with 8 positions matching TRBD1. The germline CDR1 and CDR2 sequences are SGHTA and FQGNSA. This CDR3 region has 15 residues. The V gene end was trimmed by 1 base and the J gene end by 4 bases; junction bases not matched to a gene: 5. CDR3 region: CASSLGTGSSYGYTF. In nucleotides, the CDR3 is TGTGCCAGCAGCTTAGGGACAGGGTCTAGCTATGGCTACACCTTC. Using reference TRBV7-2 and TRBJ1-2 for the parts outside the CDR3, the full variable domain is GAGVSQSPSNKVTEKGKDVELRCDPISGHTALYWYRQSLGQGLEFLIYFQGNSAPDKSGLPSDRFSAERTGGSVSTLTIQRTQQEDSAVYLCASSLGTGSSYGYTFGSGTRLTVV.

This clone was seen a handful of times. The CDR3: CASGGTGVAEQFF. For the CDR3, the DNA is TGTGCTAGTGGGGGAACAGGGGTGGCTGAGCAGTTCTTC. J is TRBJ2-1 and V is TRBV12-5; 7 positions match TRBD1. CDR3 length: 13 amino acids. J gave up 9 bases and V 6 bases, and 8 bases lay outside the gene matches. Germline lookup yields CDR1 LGHNT and CDR2 FRNRAP.

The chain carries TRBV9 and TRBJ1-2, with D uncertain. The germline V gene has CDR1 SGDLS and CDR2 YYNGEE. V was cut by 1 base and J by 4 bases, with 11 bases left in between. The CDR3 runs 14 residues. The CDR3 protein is CASSVSAAAYGYTF. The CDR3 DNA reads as TGTGCCAGCAGCGTATCGGCCGCCGCCTATGGCTACACCTTC.

The CDR3 bases are TGTGCCAGCTCACGGTCCCTAGACAAGAACAATGAGCAGTTCTTC. The encoded protein is CASSRSLDKNNEQFF. The genes are TRBV18 and TRBJ2-1; no definite D call. The CDR3 has 15 residues. In germline, CDR1 is KGHSH, CDR2 LQKENI. Trimming left V 4 bases short and J 5 bases short, with 15 bases between.

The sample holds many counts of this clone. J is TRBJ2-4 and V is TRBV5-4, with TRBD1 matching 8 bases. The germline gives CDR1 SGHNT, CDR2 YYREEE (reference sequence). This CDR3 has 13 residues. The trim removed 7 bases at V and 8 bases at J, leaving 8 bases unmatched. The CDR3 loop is CASRTGTTDIQYF. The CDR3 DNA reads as TGTGCCAGCCGGACAGGGACCACGGACATTCAGTACTTC.

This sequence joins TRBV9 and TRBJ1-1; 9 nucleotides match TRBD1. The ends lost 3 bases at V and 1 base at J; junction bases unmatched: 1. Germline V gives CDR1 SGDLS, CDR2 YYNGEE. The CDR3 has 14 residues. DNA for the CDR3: TGTGCCAGCAGCGCACAGGGGGCGAACACTGAAGCTTTCTTT. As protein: CASSAQGANTEAFF.

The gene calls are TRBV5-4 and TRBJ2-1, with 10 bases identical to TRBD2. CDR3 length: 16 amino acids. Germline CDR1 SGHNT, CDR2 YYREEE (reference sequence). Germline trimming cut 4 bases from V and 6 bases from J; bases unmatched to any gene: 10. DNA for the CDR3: TGTGCCAGCAGCAAGCGAGCGGGAGGGCCGGGCAATGAGCAGTTCTTC. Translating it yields CASSKRAGGPGNEQFF.

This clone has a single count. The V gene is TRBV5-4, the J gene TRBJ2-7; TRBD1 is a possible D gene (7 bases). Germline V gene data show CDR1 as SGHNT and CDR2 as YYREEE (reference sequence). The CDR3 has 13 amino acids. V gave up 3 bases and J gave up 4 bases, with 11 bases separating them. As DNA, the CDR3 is TGTGCCAGCAGCTCTCAGGGGGGTTACGAGCAGTACTTC. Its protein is CASSSQGGYEQYF.

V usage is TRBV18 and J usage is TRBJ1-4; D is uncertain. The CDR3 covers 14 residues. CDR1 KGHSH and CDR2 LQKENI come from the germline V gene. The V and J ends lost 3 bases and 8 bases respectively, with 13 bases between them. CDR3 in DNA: TGTGCCAGCTCACCGGTGGCAGGTTGGGAAAAACTGTTTTTT. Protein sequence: CASSPVAGWEKLFF.

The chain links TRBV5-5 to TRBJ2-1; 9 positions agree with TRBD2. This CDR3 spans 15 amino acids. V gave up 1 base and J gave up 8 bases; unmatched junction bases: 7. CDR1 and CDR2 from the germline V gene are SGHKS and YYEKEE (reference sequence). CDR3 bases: TGTGCCAGCAGCTTGAGTGCGGGAGGGCATCATGAGCAGTTCTTC. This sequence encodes CASSLSAGGHHEQFF.

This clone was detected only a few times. The CDR3 coding sequence is TGTGCCAGCAGTTGGCGGAGGGCCTACGAGCAGTACTTC. Its protein is CASSWRRAYEQYF. The chain joins TRBV28 to TRBJ2-7; weak D call: TRBD2 (6 bases). The CDR3 consists of 13 residues. Trimming shortened V by 4 bases and J by 2 bases, and 9 bases separated the two germline ends. Germline V lookup: CDR1 MDHEN, CDR2 SYDVKM.

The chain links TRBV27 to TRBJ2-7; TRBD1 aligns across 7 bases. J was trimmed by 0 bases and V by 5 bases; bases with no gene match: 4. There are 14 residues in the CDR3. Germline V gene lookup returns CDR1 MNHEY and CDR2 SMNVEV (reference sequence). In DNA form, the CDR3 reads TGTGCCAGCAGTAATCGGGACAGCTCCTACGAGCAGTACTTC. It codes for CASSNRDSSYEQYF.

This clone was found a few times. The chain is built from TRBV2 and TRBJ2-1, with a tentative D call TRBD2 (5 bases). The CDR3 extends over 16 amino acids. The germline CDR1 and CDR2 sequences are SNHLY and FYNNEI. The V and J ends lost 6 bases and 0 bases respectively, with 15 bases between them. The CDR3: CASRLVISDSYNEQFF. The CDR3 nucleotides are TGTGCCAGCAGACTAGTGATCTCGGACTCCTACAATGAGCAGTTCTTC. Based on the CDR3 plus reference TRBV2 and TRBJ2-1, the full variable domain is EPEVTQTPSHQVTQMGQEVILRCVPISNHLYFYWYRQILGQKVEFLVSFYNNEISEKSEIFDDQFSVERPDGSNFTLKIRSTKLEDSAMYFCASRLVISDSYNEQFFGPGTRLTVL.

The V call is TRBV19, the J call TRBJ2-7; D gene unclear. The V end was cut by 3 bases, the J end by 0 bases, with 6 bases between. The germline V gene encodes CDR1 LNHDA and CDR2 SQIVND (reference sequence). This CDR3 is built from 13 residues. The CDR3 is CASSMVLSYEQYF. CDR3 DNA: TGTGCCAGTAGTATGGTCCTCTCCTACGAGCAGTACTTC.

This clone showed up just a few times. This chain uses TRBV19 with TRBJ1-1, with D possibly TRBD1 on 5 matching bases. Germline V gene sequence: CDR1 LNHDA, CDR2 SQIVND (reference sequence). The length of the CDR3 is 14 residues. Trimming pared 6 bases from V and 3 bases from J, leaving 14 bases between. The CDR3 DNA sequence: TGTGCCAGTAGCCCTCGGGGCAGGGACACTGAAGCTTTCTTT. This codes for CASSPRGRDTEAFF.

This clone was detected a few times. The CDR3 DNA follows: TGTGCCAGCATCAACACGGGGGGGAGCAATGAGCAGTTCTTC. Translating it yields CASINTGGSNEQFF. This chain connects TRBV6-6 to TRBJ2-1; 8 bases are shared with TRBD2. The V segment lost 7 bases and the J segment 6 bases; nucleotides outside the gene matches: 8. CDR3 length: 14 amino acids. Germline V CDR1 and CDR2: MNHNY, SVGAGI (reference sequence).

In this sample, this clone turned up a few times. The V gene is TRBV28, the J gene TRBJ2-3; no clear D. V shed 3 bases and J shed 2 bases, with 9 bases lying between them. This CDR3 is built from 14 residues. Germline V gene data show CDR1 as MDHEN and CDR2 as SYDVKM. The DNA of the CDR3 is TGTGCCAGCAGTTTGCGGCACTTCACAGATACGCAGTATTTT. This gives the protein CASSLRHFTDTQYF.

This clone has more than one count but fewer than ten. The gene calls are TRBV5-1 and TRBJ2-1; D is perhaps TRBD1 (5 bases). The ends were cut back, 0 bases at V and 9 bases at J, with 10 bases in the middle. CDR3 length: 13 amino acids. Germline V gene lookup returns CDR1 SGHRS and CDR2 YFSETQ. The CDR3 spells CASSLAQGPEQFF. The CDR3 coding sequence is TGCGCCAGCAGCTTGGCTCAGGGTCCTGAGCAGTTCTTC.

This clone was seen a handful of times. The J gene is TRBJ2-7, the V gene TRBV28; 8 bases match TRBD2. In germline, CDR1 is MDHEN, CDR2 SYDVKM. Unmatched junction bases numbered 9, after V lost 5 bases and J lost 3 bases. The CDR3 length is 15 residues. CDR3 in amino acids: CASSSVGRGDYEQYF. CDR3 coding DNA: TGTGCCAGCAGTAGCGTCGGGCGGGGGGACTACGAGCAGTACTTC.